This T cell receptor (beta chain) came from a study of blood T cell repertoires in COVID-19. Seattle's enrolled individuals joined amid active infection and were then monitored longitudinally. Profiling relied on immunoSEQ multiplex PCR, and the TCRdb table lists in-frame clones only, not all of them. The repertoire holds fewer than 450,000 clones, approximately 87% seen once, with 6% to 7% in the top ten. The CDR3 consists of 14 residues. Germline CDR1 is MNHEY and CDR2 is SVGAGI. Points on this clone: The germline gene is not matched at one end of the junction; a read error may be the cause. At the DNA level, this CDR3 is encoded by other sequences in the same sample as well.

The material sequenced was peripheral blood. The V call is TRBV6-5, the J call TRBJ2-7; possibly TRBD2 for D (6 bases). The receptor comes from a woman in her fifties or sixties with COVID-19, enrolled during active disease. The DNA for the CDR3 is TGCGCCAGCAGTCGCGGTCCCGGGAGTCTCGAGCAGTACTTC. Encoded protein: CASSRGPGSLEQYF.